The sequence of this T cell receptor (beta chain) was determined in a study of T-cell reconstitution after alpha-beta-depleted transplantation in children. This clonotype was observed at least ten times. CDR1 KGHSH and CDR2 LQKENI come from the germline V gene. CDR3 length: 19 residues. V shed 3 bases and J shed 0 bases, with 20 bases lying between them. It was with unique molecular identifiers that the TCRbeta library was prepared. One entry per CDR3 protein results from TCRdb running MiXCR on the PCR reads. The sample yields about 610,000 distinct CDR3 sequences, more than 9% seen once. The source was PBMCs from the stem cell graft donor, collected from the stem cell graft. This sequence joins TRBV18 and TRBJ2-2; possible D gene TRBD1, 5 bases. The TCR comes from a human donor who donated a stem cell graft to a child with acute myeloid leukemia. CDR3 nucleotide sequence: TGTGCCAGCTCACCCCAACAGAAAGACTGGGGCACGAACACCGGGGAGCTGTTTTTT. Its translation is CASSPQQKDWGTNTGELFF.